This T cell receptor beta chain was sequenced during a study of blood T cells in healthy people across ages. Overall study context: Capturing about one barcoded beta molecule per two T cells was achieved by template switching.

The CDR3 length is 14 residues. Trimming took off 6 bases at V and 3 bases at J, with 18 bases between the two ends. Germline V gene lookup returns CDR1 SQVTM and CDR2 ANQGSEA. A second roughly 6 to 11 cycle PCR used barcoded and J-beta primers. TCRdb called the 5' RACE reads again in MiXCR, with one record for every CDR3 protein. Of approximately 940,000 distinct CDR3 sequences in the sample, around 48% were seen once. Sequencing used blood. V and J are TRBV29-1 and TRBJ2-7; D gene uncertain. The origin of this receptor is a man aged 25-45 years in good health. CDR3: CSVRGAGERYEQYF. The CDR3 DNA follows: TGCAGCGTACGAGGCGCAGGAGAACGCTACGAGCAGTACTTC.